These 15 T cell receptor beta chains originate from one sample sequenced in a study of cytomegalovirus exposure and HLA in healthy donors. Using immunoSEQ multiplex PCR, the repertoire was profiled, and TCRdb retains in-frame clones only, with some absent. The sample has 150,000 to 250,000 clones, about 81% seen once; the top ten hold around 1.2%. Sequenced material: PBMCs. These receptors were taken from a woman under 40 in good health and CMV-seronegative.

This clone was counted between two and nine times. V gene TRBV6-5 combines with J gene TRBJ2-2, with 7 nucleotides matching TRBD1. Germline trimming cut 6 bases from V and 3 bases from J; bases unmatched to any gene: 4. Germline values: CDR1 MNHEY, CDR2 SVGAGI. CDR3 length: 14 amino acids. CDR3 loop: CASSRDRYTGELFF. The CDR3 DNA reads TGTGCCAGCAGCCGGGACAGATACACCGGGGAGCTGTTTTTT.

The chain carries TRBV6-1 and TRBJ2-3; 12 nucleotides line up with TRBD2. Germline assignment: CDR1 MNHNS and CDR2 SASEGT. The CDR3 is 15 amino acids. Unmatched junction bases numbered 7, after V lost 1 base and J lost 11 bases. The CDR3 loop reads CASSEGWTSGILQYF. DNA of the CDR3: TGTGCCAGCAGTGAAGGGTGGACTAGCGGGATTTTGCAGTATTTT.

This clone was seen only once. The V gene is TRBV14, the J gene TRBJ2-1, with 14 nucleotides matching TRBD2. V trimming: 3 bases; J trimming: 7 bases; junction bases outside the gene matches: 11. The CDR3 loop spans 18 amino acids. Germline values: CDR1 SGHDN, CDR2 FVKESK. The CDR3 here is CASSHSPGTSGRKNEQFF. As DNA, the CDR3 is TGTGCCAGCAGCCATTCTCCCGGGACTAGCGGGAGAAAGAATGAGCAGTTCTTC.

The chain carries TRBV6-5 and TRBJ1-5, with D hard to call. With 7 bases removed from V and 0 bases from J, the gap between germline ends came to 13 bases. Germline CDR1 and CDR2: MNHEY and SVGAGI. The CDR3 spans 15 residues. CDR3 nucleotide sequence: TGTGCCAGCAAGCTGTCCAGGATTAGCAATCAGCCCCAGCATTTT. Protein: CASKLSRISNQPQHF.

This sequence joins TRBV7-2 and TRBJ2-3, with D perhaps TRBD2 (5 bases). This CDR3 is built from 16 residues. The V end lost 3 bases, the J end lost 0 bases, and 13 bases lay between the germline ends. Looked up from germline, CDR1 is SGHTA and CDR2 is FQGNSA. CDR3 coding DNA: TGTGCCAGCAGCTTGGCTAGCAGTGCTAGCACAGATACGCAGTATTTT. It is translated as CASSLASSASTDTQYF. Full variable domain (outside the CDR3, taken from reference TRBV7-2 and TRBJ2-3): GAGVSQSPSNKVTEKGKDVELRCDPISGHTALYWYRQSLGQGLEFLIYFQGNSAPDKSGLPSDRFSAERTGGSVSTLTIQRTQQEDSAVYLCASSLASSASTDTQYFGPGTRLTVL.

The chain is built from TRBV6-6 and TRBJ2-1; 10 bases are shared with TRBD2. The CDR3 extends over 15 amino acids. Trimming took 5 bases from V and 3 from J; bases not matched to a gene: 4. Germline assignment: CDR1 MNHNY and CDR2 SVGAGI (reference sequence). CDR3 sequence reads: CASSPSGGNYNEQFF. CDR3 nucleotide sequence: TGTGCCAGCAGTCCTAGCGGGGGCAACTACAATGAGCAGTTCTTC.

This clone was observed a handful of times. The V gene is TRBV9, the J gene TRBJ1-1; D possibly corresponds to TRBD1 (5 bases). Germline V gives CDR1 SGDLS, CDR2 YYNGEE. With 3 bases removed from V and 4 bases from J, the gap between germline ends came to 10 bases. This CDR3 spans 13 amino acids. CDR3 sequence reads: CASSGTGPTEAFF. As DNA, the CDR3 is TGTGCCAGCAGCGGTACAGGCCCCACTGAAGCTTTCTTT.

The rearrangement uses TRBV28 and TRBJ1-1; weak D call: TRBD1 (6 bases). Trimming left V 3 bases short and J 8 bases short, with 10 bases between. Germline V CDR1 and CDR2: MDHEN, SYDVKM. CDR3 length: 12 amino acids. The CDR3 reads CASSLGTGEAFF. DNA for the CDR3: TGTGCCAGCAGTTTGGGAACAGGGGAAGCTTTCTTT.

The chain has TRBV25-1 and TRBJ2-7, with TRBD1 matching over 9 bases. CDR1 and CDR2 (germline): MGHDK, SYGVNS. After removal of 3 bases from V and 3 bases from J, the junction contained 3 bases not matched to a gene. The CDR3 spans 14 residues. CDR3 nucleotide sequence: TGTGCCAGCAGTGATCGGGACAGGGTCTACGAGCAGTACTTC. Its protein product is CASSDRDRVYEQYF.

The chain couples TRBV4-1 to TRBJ1-5; D gene ambiguous. Germline lookup yields CDR1 MGHRA and CDR2 YSYEKL. Trimming removed 4 bases at V and 0 bases at J, with 16 bases between. The CDR3 loop spans 17 amino acids. CDR3 in amino acids: CASSPSAENYSNQPQHF. The DNA of the CDR3 is TGCGCCAGCAGCCCTAGCGCGGAGAATTATAGCAATCAGCCCCAGCATTTT.

This chain connects TRBV11-3 to TRBJ2-7; D is possibly TRBD2 (6 bases). CDR1 is SGHNT and CDR2 is YENEEA in the germline V gene. Trimming took off 5 bases at V and 6 bases at J, with 14 bases between the two ends. CDR3 size: 13 residues. This chain's CDR3 is CASSPGVGGEQYF. The DNA of the CDR3 is TGTGCCAGCAGCCCTGGGGTCGGGGGCGAGCAGTACTTC.

Written as DNA, the CDR3 is TGCGCCAGCAGCCTCCTCCCGGGACAGGGACGCTATGGCTACACCTTC. It specifies CASSLLPGQGRYGYTF. The chain is built from TRBV4-1 and TRBJ1-2, with 9 bases aligning to TRBD1. The trim removed 4 bases at V and 4 bases at J, leaving 10 bases unmatched. This CDR3 is 16 amino acids long. The germline V gene encodes CDR1 MGHRA and CDR2 YSYEKL.

The chain is built from TRBV7-6 and TRBJ1-4, with 7 bases identical to TRBD1. From germline, CDR1 is SGHVS and CDR2 FNYEAQ. V trimming: 3 bases; J trimming: 0 bases; junction bases outside the gene matches: 7. This CDR3 spans 17 amino acids. CDR3 bases: TGTGCCAGCAGCTTGGGTCAGGGGGATTCAACTAATGAAAAACTGTTTTTT. Amino acid sequence: CASSLGQGDSTNEKLFF.

The gene calls are TRBV25-1 and TRBJ1-4, with a possible D match to TRBD1 (6 bases). CDR1 is MGHDK, CDR2 SYGVNS, per germline. The CDR3 extends over 14 amino acids. V was cut by 6 bases and J by 8 bases, with 16 bases left in between. DNA for the CDR3: TGTGCCAGCAGCCGACCAGGGGTACAAGAAAAACTGTTTTTT. Its translation: CASSRPGVQEKLFF.

This clone was counted a single time. The chain recombines TRBV19 with TRBJ2-2; perhaps TRBD1 as D (6 bases). Germline V gives CDR1 LNHDA, CDR2 SQIVND (reference sequence). The CDR3 extends over 14 amino acids. With 6 bases removed from V and 2 bases from J, the gap between germline ends came to 10 bases. CDR3 DNA sequence: TGTGCCAGTAGGTGGACAGTTAACACCGGGGAGCTGTTTTTT. Translating gives CASRWTVNTGELFF.